The rows below give T cell receptor beta chains drawn from one sample of a study of radiation and T cells in renal cell carcinoma. Libraries were prepared by immunoSEQ multiplex PCR; TCRdb keeps only in-frame clonotypes and omits some of them. The table lists 150,000 to 160,000 clones, around 90% of them singletons, with 10% to 15% in the top ten. Sequenced here: blood, sampled from a patient whose treatment included radiotherapy and nephrectomy. The receptors were gathered from a woman aged 50 to 65 with renal cell carcinoma. Both conserved end residues are part of each CDR3. The D gene is left open where the match is weak. Clone size is stated in some rows and not others, as once, few, many or a class when expanded.

clone size,J gene,D gene,V gene,CDR3 DNA,CDR3 protein
NA,TRBJ1-2,TRBD1,TRBV6-1,TGTGCCAGCAGTGGGACAGGGGGCTATGGCTACACCTTC,CASSGTGGYGYTF
NA,TRBJ1-1,NA,TRBV7-9,TGTGCCAGCATCGGGGAGGGGGGCACTGAAGCTTTCTTT,CASIGEGGTEAFF
NA,TRBJ2-5,NA,TRBV1,TGCACCAGCAGCCTTAGCGGGGGGACCTATCAGTTCCAGTACTTC,CTSSLSGGTYQFQYF
NA,TRBJ1-3,TRBD1,TRBV7-9,TGTGCCAGCAGCTTAAGGACCGGGACAGGGTTTGGAAACACCATATATTTT,CASSLRTGTGFGNTIYF
NA,TRBJ1-6,NA,TRBV7-2,TGTGCCAGCAGCTTAGACCCGGGCCTGGGTTCACCCCTCCACTTT,CASSLDPGLGSPLHF
NA,TRBJ2-2,TRBD1,TRBV7-9,TGTGCCAGCAGCTTAGCCGGGACAGGGTGGAACACCGGGGAGCTGTTTTTT,CASSLAGTGWNTGELFF
NA,TRBJ2-1,NA,TRBV4-2,TGTGCCAGCAGCCAAGCGGGACTCTTGGGCGGGAATGAGCAGTTCTTC,CASSQAGLLGGNEQFF
NA,TRBJ2-5,TRBD2,TRBV6-6,TGTGCCAGCAGTTACGGTGATAGCGGGGGGGAAGAGACCCAGTACTTC,CASSYGDSGGEETQYF
NA,TRBJ2-6,NA,TRBV7-3,TGTGCCAGCAGCTCGCGGTTGGGGTCTGGGGCCAACGTCCTGACTTTC,CASSSRLGSGANVLTF
NA,TRBJ2-3,TRBD1,TRBV6-5,TGTGCCAGCAGTCGACAGGGAAAGGGCACAGATACGCAGTATTTT,CASSRQGKGTDTQYF
NA,TRBJ2-5,NA,TRBV7-6,TGTGCCAGCAGCTTAGGAGTGGGAAACCAAGAGACCCAGTACTTC,CASSLGVGNQETQYF
NA,TRBJ1-3,NA,TRBV7-8,TGTGCCAGCAGCTTAGCGGGGCAGTCTGGAAACACCATATATTTT,CASSLAGQSGNTIYF
NA,TRBJ2-5,TRBD2,TRBV7-9,TGTGCCAGCATCCCGGGACTAGCGGGGCTCCAAGAGACCCAGTACTTC,CASIPGLAGLQETQYF
NA,TRBJ1-1,NA,TRBV7-3,TGTGCCAGCAGCTTAGGAGGGAGAAACACTGAAGCTTTCTTT,CASSLGGRNTEAFF
NA,TRBJ2-2,NA,TRBV9,TGTGCCAGCAGCGTAGTGGTGGGTGCCGGGGAGCTGTTTTTT,CASSVVVGAGELFF
NA,TRBJ2-5,NA,TRBV7-2,TGTGCCAGCAGCTTAGCCGGGGTAACGGACCAGTACTTC,CASSLAGVTDQYF
NA,TRBJ2-3,TRBD1,TRBV2,TGTGCCAGCAGAGACGACAGGGTGTCAGATACGCAGTATTTT,CASRDDRVSDTQYF
few,TRBJ2-1,TRBD2,TRBV7-9,TGTGCCAGCAGGTTTAGCGGGGGGCGCTCCTACAATGAGCAGTTCTTC,CASRFSGGRSYNEQFF
NA,TRBJ2-7,NA,TRBV30,TGTGCCTGGAGTGTAGGGGGACTAAGGGTTGGCGAGCAGTACTTC,CAWSVGGLRVGEQYF
NA,TRBJ2-7,NA,TRBV7-2,TGTGCCAGCAGCTTAGCGCGACAAGCCCACGAGCAGTACTTC,CASSLARQAHEQYF
NA,TRBJ2-3,NA,TRBV18,TGTGCCAGCTCACCACCTACCCGCACAGATACGCAGTATTTT,CASSPPTRTDTQYF
NA,TRBJ1-1,NA,TRBV19,TGTGCCAGTAGTAGGGACACTGAAGCTTTCTTT,CASSRDTEAFF
NA,TRBJ2-2,TRBD1,TRBV5-4,TGTGCCAGCACGGACAGGGCGGCAACCGGGGAGCTGTTTTTT,CASTDRAATGELFF
many,TRBJ1-1,NA,TRBV7-9,TGTGCCAGCAGCACCCCTCGGACAGAAGAAGCTTTCTTT,CASSTPRTEEAFF
NA,TRBJ1-2,NA,TRBV15,TGTGCCACCAGCAGAGATGCAGGGCCCTCAGGCTATGGCTACACCTTC,CATSRDAGPSGYGYTF
NA,TRBJ2-5,TRBD2,TRBV7-9,TGTGCCAGCAGCTCGAGCCCCGGACTAGCGGAAGAGACCCAGTACTTC,CASSSSPGLAEETQYF
few,TRBJ1-6,NA,TRBV5-1,TGCGCCAGCAGCTTGGTACAGGTTGAGAATTCACCCCTCCACTTT,CASSLVQVENSPLHF
NA,TRBJ1-1,NA,TRBV9,TGTGCCAGCAGCGTAGGGAGGCAGGGCACTGAAGCTTTCTTT,CASSVGRQGTEAFF
NA,TRBJ2-1,NA,TRBV7-9,TGTGCCAGCAGCTTAGTACAGGGTACATACAATGAGCAGTTCTTC,CASSLVQGTYNEQFF
NA,TRBJ1-2,NA,TRBV6-1,TGTGCCAGCGCCCTTAACTATGGCTACACCTTC,CASALNYGYTF
few,TRBJ1-2,NA,TRBV4-1,TGCGCCAGCAGCCAAAACAGGGATTCTAACTATGGCTACACCTTC,CASSQNRDSNYGYTF
NA,TRBJ2-3,NA,TRBV10-3,TGTGCCATCAGTGAGAAGGGGGTCACAGATACGCAGTATTTT,CAISEKGVTDTQYF
NA,TRBJ1-1,NA,TRBV29-1,TGCAGCGCCCAGGGGCAAGTCGCTGAAGCTTTCTTT,CSAQGQVAEAFF
NA,TRBJ2-4,NA,TRBV19,TGTGCCAGTAGTATAAAGGGTTTCCTAGGGGCCAAAAACATTCAGTACTTC,CASSIKGFLGAKNIQYF
NA,TRBJ2-7,NA,TRBV20-1,TGCAGTGCCGGCAGGCGCGGTGAGCAGTACTTC,CSAGRRGEQYF
once,TRBJ1-1,NA,TRBV7-2,TGTGCCAGCAGCTTCTCGGGGCCCCGGGGCGCAACTGAAGCTTTCTTT,CASSFSGPRGATEAFF
NA,TRBJ2-1,NA,TRBV28,TGTGCCAGCAGGGCAGGGGCACCTCTAAGCTCCTACAATGAGCAGTTCTTC,CASRAGAPLSSYNEQFF
once,TRBJ2-2,NA,TRBV2,TGTGCCAGCAGTGAAGTGTGGGGTGGCGGGGAGCTGTTTTTT,CASSEVWGGGELFF
NA,TRBJ1-2,NA,TRBV6-5,TGTGCCAGCGGACGGGGGGTGGACTATGGCTACACCTTC,CASGRGVDYGYTF
NA,TRBJ1-2,TRBD1,TRBV5-4,TGTGCCAGCAGCCAGGGACAGGGGGCGTCTGGCTACACCTTC,CASSQGQGASGYTF
NA,TRBJ2-1,TRBD1,TRBV19,TGTGCCAGTACTTTTTTACCGGGACAGGGCTACAATGAGCAGTTCTTC,CASTFLPGQGYNEQFF
NA,TRBJ1-6,NA,TRBV11-2,TGTGCCAGCAGCTTAGGCCCCTCGGGCAGGGCCGATACATCCCTCCACTTT,CASSLGPSGRADTSLHF
NA,TRBJ1-3,NA,TRBV7-9,TGTGCCAGCAGCTTCGACAGGTCTGGAGGAAACACCATATATTTT,CASSFDRSGGNTIYF
NA,TRBJ2-3,TRBD2,TRBV7-8,TGTGCCAGCAGCGCCGGACTAGCGGGGGGCTACTTCACAGATACGCAGTATTTT,CASSAGLAGGYFTDTQYF